The present entry profiles one T cell receptor (beta chain) with its context. Germline assignment: CDR1 MNHEY and CDR2 SMNVEV (reference sequence). Trimming at V came to 6 bases and at J to 9 bases, leaving 5 bases not matched to a gene. The CDR3 length is 14 residues. Across several immunoSEQ plates, the genomic DNA of each subset was split evenly. Original handling: ImmunoSEQ output held junction-only sequences without quality scores, so filtering differed. The table came from immunoSEQ multiplex PCR; TCRdb's copy has only in-frame clones and leaves some out. The DNA gave D and trimming, while V, J and clone size come from that table. The sample gives fewer than 800,000 clones, about 90% of which show up once; 24% is in the top ten. The naive CD8 population came from CD45RO-negative cells selected for CCR7, without terminally differentiated effector memory CD45RA+ cells. This record comes from a study of shared clonotypes between healthy human individuals. In the study overall: In total, the donors were a couple of women and three men aged 18 to 49.

The origin of this receptor is a man aged 25 to 40 in good health. J is TRBJ2-1 and V is TRBV27; 13 nucleotides agree with TRBD2. Sequenced sample: naive CD8+ T cells sorted from blood. The chain's CDR3 is CASRGLAGWVEQFF. In nucleotides, the CDR3 is TGTGCCAGCAGGGGACTAGCGGGATGGGTTGAGCAGTTCTTC.